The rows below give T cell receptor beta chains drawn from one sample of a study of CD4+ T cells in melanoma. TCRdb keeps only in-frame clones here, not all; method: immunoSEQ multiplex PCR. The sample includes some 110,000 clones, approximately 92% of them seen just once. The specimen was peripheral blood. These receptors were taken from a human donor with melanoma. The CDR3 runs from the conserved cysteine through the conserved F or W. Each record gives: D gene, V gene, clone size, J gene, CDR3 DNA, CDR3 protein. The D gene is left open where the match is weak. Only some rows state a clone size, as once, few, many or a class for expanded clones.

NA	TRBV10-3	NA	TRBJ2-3	TGTGCCATCAGTGAGGGGCTGTCCGAGACAGATACGCAGTATTTT	CAISEGLSETDTQYF
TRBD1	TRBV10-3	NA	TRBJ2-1	TGTGCCATCAGTGAGCCAGGGGACAGCTCCTACAATGAGCAGTTCTTC	CAISEPGDSSYNEQFF
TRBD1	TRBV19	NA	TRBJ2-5	TGTGCCAGTAGTATAACGAGACAGGGTGAGGAGACCCAGTACTTC	CASSITRQGEETQYF
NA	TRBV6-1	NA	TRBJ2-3	TGTGCCAGCACCTTCGGACAGTTTAGCACAGATACGCAGTATTTT	CASTFGQFSTDTQYF
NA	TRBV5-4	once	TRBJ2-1	TGTGCCAGCAGCTCGCAGGGGGGCTCCTACAATGAGCAGTTCTTC	CASSSQGGSYNEQFF
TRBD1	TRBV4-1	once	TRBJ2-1	TGCGCCAGCAGCCAAGAGTACAGGGGCGATGAGCAGTTCTTC	CASSQEYRGDEQFF
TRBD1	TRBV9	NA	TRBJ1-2	TGTGCCAGCAGTATTAGAGGGACAGGGGGCATTTATGGCTACACCTTC	CASSIRGTGGIYGYTF
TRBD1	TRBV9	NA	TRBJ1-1	TGTGCCAGCAGCCAGGGGGTGATGAACACTGAAGCTTTCTTT	CASSQGVMNTEAFF
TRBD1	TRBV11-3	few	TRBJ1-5	TGTGCCAGCAGCTTTAGGGGAAGCCGGGACAGGGCTCTTAGCAATCAGCCCCAGCATTTT	CASSFRGSRDRALSNQPQHF
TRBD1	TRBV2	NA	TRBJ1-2	TGTGCCAGCAGTGGGGACAGGGGGCCACTTGGCTACACCTTC	CASSGDRGPLGYTF